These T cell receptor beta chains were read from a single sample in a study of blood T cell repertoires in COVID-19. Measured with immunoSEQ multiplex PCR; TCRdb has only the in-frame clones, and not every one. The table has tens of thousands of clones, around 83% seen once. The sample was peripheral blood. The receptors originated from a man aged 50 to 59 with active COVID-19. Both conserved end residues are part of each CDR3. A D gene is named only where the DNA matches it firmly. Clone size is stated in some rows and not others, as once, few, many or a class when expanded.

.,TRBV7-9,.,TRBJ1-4,CASSLSREKLFF,TGTGCCAGCAGCCTCTCGAGGGAAAAACTGTTTTTT
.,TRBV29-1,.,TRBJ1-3,CSVRGAGGNTIYF,TGCAGCGTCCGGGGGGCAGGTGGAAACACCATATATTTT
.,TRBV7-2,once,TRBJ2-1,CASKKVGGSYNEQFF,TGTGCCAGCAAAAAGGTCGGCGGTTCCTACAATGAGCAGTTCTTC
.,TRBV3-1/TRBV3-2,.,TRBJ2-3,CASSLWGTSTDTQYF,TGTGCCAGCAGCTTGTGGGGGACTAGCACAGATACGCAGTATTTT
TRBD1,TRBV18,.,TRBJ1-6,CASSRDRENSPLHF,TGTGCCAGCTCCCGCGACAGGGAAAATTCACCCCTCCACTTT
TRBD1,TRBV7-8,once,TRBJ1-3,CASSHRDSLGNTIYF,TGTGCCAGCAGCCACCGGGACAGCCTTGGAAACACCATATATTTT
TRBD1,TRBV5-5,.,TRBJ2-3,CASSTGQGLADTQYF,TGTGCCAGCAGCACGGGACAGGGTTTAGCAGATACGCAGTATTTT
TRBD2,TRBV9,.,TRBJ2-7,CASSVGDGGVLYEQYF,TGTGCCAGCAGCGTGGGAGATGGGGGGGTTCTCTACGAGCAGTACTTC
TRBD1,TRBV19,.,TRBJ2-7,CASSRGQGAGEQYF,TGTGCCAGTAGTAGGGGACAGGGGGCAGGGGAGCAGTACTTC
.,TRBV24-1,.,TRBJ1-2,CATSEYQGYGYTF,TGTGCCACCAGTGAGTATCAGGGCTATGGCTACACCTTC
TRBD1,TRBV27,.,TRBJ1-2,CASSSQGSRDSGMYGYTF,TGTGCCAGCAGTTCGCAAGGATCACGGGACAGTGGGATGTATGGCTACACCTTC
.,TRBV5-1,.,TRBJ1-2,CASSLGRAGYTF,TGCGCCAGCAGCTTGGGCAGGGCCGGCTACACCTTC
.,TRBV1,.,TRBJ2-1,CTSSQMVQGCPKVSYNEQFF,TGCACCAGCAGCCAAATGGTTCAGGGGTGCCCAAAGGTCTCCTACAATGAGCAGTTCTTC
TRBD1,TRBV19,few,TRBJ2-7,CASSLSDRGRYEQYF,TGTGCCAGTAGTCTTTCGGACAGGGGAAGGTACGAGCAGTACTTC
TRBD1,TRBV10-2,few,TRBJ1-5,CASRRDRGNQPQHF,TGCGCCAGCCGCCGGGACAGGGGTAATCAGCCCCAGCATTTT
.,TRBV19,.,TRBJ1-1,CASSFTGFMNTEAFF,TGTGCCAGTAGCTTCACAGGGTTCATGAACACTGAAGCTTTCTTT
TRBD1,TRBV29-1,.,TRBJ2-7,CSVGGQGHEQYF,TGCAGCGTTGGGGGACAGGGTCACGAGCAGTACTTC
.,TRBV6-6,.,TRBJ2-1,CASSLGLLPNEQFF,TGTGCCAGCAGTTTAGGACTTCTCCCTAATGAGCAGTTCTTC
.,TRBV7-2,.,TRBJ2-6,CASSSPGREAGANVLTF,TGTGCCAGCAGCTCCCCGGGAAGGGAGGCTGGGGCCAACGTCCTGACTTTC
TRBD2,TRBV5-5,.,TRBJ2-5,CASSLRLGEGSGTQYF,TGTGCCAGCAGCCTTCGTCTAGGGGAGGGGAGTGGGACCCAGTACTTC
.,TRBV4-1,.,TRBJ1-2,CASSTRGNYGYTF,TGCGCCAGCAGTACAAGGGGAAACTATGGCTACACCTTC
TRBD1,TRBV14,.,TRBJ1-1,CASSRQTGQFEAFF,TGTGCCAGCAGCCGACAGACAGGGCAGTTTGAAGCTTTCTTT
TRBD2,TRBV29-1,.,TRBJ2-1,CSVEGLAGEESYNEQFF,TGCAGCGTTGAAGGACTAGCGGGAGAGGAGTCCTACAATGAGCAGTTCTTC
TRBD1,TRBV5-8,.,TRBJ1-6,CASSLTGVNSPLHF,TGTGCCAGCAGCCTGACAGGGGTCAATTCACCCCTCCACTTT
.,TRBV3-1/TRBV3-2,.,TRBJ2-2,CASSQESTGYTGELFF,TGTGCCAGCAGCCAAGAATCCACAGGGTATACCGGGGAGCTGTTTTTT
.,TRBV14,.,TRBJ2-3,CASSQRDVPTDTQYF,TGTGCCAGCAGCCAGCGGGACGTTCCCACAGATACGCAGTATTTT
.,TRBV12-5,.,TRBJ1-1,CASGRQGKNTEAFF,TGTGCTAGTGGTCGTCAGGGTAAGAACACTGAAGCTTTCTTT
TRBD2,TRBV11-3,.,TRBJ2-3,CASSPGGWTRTPDTQYF,TGTGCCAGCAGCCCGGGGGGATGGACTAGGACTCCAGATACGCAGTATTTT